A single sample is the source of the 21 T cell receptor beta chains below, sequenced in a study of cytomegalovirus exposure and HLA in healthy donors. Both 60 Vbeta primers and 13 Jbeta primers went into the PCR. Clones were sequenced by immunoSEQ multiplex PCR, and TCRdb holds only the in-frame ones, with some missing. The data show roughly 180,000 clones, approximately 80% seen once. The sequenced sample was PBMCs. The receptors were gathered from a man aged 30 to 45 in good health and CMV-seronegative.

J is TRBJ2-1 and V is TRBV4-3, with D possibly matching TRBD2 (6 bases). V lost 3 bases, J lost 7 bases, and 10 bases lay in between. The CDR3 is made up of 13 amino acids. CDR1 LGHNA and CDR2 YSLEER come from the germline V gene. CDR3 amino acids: CASSQGGVNEQFF. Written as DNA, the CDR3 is TGCGCCAGCAGCCAGGGAGGAGTAAATGAGCAGTTCTTC.

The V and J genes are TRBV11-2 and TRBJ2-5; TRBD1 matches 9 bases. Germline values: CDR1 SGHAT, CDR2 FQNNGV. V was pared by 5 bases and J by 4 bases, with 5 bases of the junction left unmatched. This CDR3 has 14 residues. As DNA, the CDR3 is TGTGCCAGCAGCATTACAGGGGGCTTAGAGACCCAGTACTTC. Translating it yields CASSITGGLETQYF.

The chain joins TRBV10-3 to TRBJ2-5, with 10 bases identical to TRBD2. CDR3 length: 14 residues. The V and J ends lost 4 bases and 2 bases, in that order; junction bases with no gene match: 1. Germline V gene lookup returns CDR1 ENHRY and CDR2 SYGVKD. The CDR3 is CAISGTSGQETQYF. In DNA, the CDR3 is TGTGCCATCAGTGGGACTAGCGGACAAGAGACCCAGTACTTC.

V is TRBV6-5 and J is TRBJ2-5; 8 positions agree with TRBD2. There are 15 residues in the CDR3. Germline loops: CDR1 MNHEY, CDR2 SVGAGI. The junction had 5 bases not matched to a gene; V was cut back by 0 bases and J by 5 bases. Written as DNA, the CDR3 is TGTGCCAGCAGTTACTCTCGGACGGGAGGGGAGACCCAGTACTTC. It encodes CASSYSRTGGETQYF.

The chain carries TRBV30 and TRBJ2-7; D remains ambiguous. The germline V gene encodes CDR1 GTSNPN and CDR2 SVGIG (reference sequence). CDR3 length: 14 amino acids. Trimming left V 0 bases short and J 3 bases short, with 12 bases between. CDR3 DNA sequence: TGTGCCTGGAGTGTACGGCAGGTTTTCTACGAGCAGTACTTC. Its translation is CAWSVRQVFYEQYF.

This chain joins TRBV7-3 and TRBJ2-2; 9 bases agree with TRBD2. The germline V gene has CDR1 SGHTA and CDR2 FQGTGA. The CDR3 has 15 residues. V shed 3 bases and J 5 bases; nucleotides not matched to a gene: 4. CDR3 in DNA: TGTGCCAGCAGCTTTCGCGGGAGGGGTACCGGGGAGCTGTTTTTT. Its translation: CASSFRGRGTGELFF.

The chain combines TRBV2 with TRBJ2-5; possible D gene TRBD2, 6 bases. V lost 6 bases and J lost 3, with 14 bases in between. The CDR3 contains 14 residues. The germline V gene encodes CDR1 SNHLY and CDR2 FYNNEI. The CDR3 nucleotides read TGTGCCAGCAGCGACGGGGGTCATAAAGAGACCCAGTACTTC. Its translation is CASSDGGHKETQYF.

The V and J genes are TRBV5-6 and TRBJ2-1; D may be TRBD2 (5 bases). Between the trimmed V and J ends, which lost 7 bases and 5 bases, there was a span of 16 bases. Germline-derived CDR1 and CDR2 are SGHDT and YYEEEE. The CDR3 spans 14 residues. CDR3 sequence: CASGTRPGNNEQFF. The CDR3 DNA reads TGTGCCAGCGGCACCCGACCGGGGAACAATGAGCAGTTCTTC.

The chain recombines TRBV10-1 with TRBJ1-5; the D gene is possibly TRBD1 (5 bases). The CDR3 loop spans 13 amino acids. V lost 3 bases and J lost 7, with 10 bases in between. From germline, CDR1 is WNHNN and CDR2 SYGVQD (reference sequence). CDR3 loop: CASSDRADQPQHF. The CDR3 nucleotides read TGCGCCAGCAGTGACAGGGCAGACCAGCCCCAGCATTTT.

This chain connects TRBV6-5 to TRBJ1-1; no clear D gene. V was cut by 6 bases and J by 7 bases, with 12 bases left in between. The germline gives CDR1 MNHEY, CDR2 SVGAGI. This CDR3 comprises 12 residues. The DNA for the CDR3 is TGTGCCAGCAGAACAGAGATTGATGAAGCTTTCTTT. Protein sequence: CASRTEIDEAFF.

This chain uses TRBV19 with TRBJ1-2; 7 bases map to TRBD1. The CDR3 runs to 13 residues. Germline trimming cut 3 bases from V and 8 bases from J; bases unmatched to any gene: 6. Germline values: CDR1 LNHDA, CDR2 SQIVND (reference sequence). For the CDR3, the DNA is TGTGCCAGTAGTATCCGTCAGGGGGAAGGCTACACCTTC. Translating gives CASSIRQGEGYTF. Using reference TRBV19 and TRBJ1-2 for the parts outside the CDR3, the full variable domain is DGGITQSPKYLFRKEGQNVTLSCEQNLNHDAMYWYRQDPGQGLRLIYYSQIVNDFQKGDIAEGYSVSREKKESFPLTVTSAQKNPTAFYLCASSIRQGEGYTFGSGTRLTVV.

CDR3 DNA sequence: TGTGCCAGCAGTTACAGGGACAGGGGCACCTACAATGAGCAGTTCTTC. Translating it yields CASSYRDRGTYNEQFF. The chain uses TRBV6-5 and TRBJ2-1, with TRBD1 matching over 10 bases. CDR1 and CDR2 (germline): MNHEY, SVGAGI. Trimming cost V 2 bases and J 2 bases; bases outside gene matches: 3. The CDR3 runs to 16 residues.

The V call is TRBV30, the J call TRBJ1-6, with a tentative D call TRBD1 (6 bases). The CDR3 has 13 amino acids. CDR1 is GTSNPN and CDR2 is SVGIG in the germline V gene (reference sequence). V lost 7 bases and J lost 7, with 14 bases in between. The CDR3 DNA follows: TGTGCCTACCGGGACACGTCAAATTCACCCCTCCACTTT. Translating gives CAYRDTSNSPLHF. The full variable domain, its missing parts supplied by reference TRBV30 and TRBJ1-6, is SQTIHQWPATLVQPVGSPLSLECTVEGTSNPNLYWYRQAAGRGLQLLFYSVGIGQISSEVPQNLSASRPQDRQFILSSKKLLLSDSGFYLCAYRDTSNSPLHFGNGTRLTVT.

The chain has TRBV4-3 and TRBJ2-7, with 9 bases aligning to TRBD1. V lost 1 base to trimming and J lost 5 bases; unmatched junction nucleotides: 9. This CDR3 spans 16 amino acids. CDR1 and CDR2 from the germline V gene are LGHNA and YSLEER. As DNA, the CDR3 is TGCGCCAGCAGCCAAGGGGGGGGACAGGGACGCAACGAGCAGTACTTC. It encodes CASSQGGGQGRNEQYF.

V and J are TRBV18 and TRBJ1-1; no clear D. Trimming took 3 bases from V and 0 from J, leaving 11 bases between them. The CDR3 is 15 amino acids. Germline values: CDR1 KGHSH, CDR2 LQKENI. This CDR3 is CASSPLADLNTEAFF. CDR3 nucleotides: TGTGCCAGCTCACCCCTGGCAGATCTGAACACTGAAGCTTTCTTT.

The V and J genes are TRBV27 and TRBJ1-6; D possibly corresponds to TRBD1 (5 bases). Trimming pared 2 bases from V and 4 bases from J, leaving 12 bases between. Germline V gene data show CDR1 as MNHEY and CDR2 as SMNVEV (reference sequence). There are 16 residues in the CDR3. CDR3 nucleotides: TGTGCCAGCAGTTTAGGAGCAGGGACTTATAATTCACCCCTCCACTTT. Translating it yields CASSLGAGTYNSPLHF.

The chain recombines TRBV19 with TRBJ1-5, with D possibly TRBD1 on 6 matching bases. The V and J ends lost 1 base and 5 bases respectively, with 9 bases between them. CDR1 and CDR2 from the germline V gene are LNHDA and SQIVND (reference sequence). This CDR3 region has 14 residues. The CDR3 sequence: CASSIGGRDQPQHF. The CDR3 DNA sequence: TGTGCCAGTAGTATAGGGGGGCGCGATCAGCCCCAGCATTTT. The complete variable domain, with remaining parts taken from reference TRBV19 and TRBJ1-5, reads DGGITQSPKYLFRKEGQNVTLSCEQNLNHDAMYWYRQDPGQGLRLIYYSQIVNDFQKGDIAEGYSVSREKKESFPLTVTSAQKNPTAFYLCASSIGGRDQPQHFGDGTRLSIL.

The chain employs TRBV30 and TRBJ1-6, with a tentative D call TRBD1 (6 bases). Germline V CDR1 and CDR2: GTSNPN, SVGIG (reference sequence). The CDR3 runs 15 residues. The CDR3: CACPRAGQGNSPLHF. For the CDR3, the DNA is TGTGCTTGCCCGCGGGCTGGGCAGGGGAATTCACCCCTCCACTTT.

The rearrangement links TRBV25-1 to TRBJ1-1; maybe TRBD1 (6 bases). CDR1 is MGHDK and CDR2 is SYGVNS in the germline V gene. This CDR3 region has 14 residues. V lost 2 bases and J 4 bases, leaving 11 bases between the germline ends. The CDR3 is CASSEGGKRTEAFF. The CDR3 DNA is TGTGCCAGCAGTGAAGGGGGCAAGCGCACTGAAGCTTTCTTT.

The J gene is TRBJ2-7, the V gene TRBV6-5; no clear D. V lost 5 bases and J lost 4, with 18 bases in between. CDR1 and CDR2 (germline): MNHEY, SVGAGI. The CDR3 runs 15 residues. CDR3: CASSPALGPIYEQYF. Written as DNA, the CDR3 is TGTGCCAGCAGTCCAGCTTTGGGCCCGATTTACGAGCAGTACTTC.

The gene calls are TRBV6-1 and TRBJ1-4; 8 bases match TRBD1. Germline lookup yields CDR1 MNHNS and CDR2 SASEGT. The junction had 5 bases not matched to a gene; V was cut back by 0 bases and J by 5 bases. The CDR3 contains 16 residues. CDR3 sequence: CASSEASGTGNEKLFF. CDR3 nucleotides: TGTGCCAGCAGTGAAGCCTCCGGGACAGGCAATGAAAAACTGTTTTTT.